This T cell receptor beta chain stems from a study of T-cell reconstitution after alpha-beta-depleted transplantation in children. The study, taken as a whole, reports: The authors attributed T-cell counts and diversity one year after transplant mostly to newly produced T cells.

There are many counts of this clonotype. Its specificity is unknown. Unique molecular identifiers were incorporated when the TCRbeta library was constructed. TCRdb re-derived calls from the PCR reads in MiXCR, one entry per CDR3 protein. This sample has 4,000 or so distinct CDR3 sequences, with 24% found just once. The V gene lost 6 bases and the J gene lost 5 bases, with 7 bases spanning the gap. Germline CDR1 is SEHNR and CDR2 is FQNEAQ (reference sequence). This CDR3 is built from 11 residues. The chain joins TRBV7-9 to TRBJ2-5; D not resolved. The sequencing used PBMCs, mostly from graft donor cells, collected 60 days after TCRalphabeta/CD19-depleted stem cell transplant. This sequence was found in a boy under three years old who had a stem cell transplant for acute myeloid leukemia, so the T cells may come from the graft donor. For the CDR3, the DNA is TGTGCCAGCAGGACGGGCGAGACCCAGTACTTC. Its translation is CASRTGETQYF.